A single sample is the source of the 7 T cell receptor beta chains below, sequenced in a study of human versus mouse CDR3 diversity and MHC coevolution. Sequenced by immunoSEQ multiplex PCR; TCRdb stores in-frame clones only, minus some. This sample carries 55,000 to 65,000 clones, about 93% of them seen once, and the ten largest clones take 18%. The sequenced sample consisted of naive CD4+ T cells from blood. Subset noted: CD45RO-negative CD62L-positive naive CD4 T cells. The receptors stem from a person aged 55 to 75 in good health.

The chain joins TRBV25-1 to TRBJ1-3; TRBD1 matches 10 bases. The germline V gene has CDR1 MGHDK and CDR2 SYGVNS. Losses at the gene ends were 6 bases for V and 10 bases for J; bases not matched to a gene: 12. The CDR3 contains 15 residues. CDR3 loop: CASSPWDRGKSTIYF. In DNA form, the CDR3 reads TGTGCCAGCAGCCCATGGGACAGGGGAAAATCTACCATATATTTT.

The CDR3 protein is CASKGELSTDTQYF. In nucleotides, the CDR3 is TGTGCCAGCAAGGGAGAACTCAGCACAGATACGCAGTATTTT. The rearrangement uses TRBV25-1 and TRBJ2-3; maybe TRBD2 (5 bases). CDR3 length: 14 residues. Trimming shortened V by 7 bases and J by 0 bases, and 11 bases separated the two germline ends. Germline V gene data show CDR1 as MGHDK and CDR2 as SYGVNS.

J is TRBJ1-2 and V is TRBV10-3; 10 positions match TRBD1. The V segment lost 2 bases and the J segment 4 bases; nucleotides outside the gene matches: 4. There are 15 residues in the CDR3. CDR1 and CDR2 from the germline V gene are ENHRY and SYGVKD. For the CDR3, the DNA is TGTGCCATCAGTGAGGGACAGGGGGTTGGCTATGGCTACACCTTC. It specifies CAISEGQGVGYGYTF.

As concerns this clone: The same CDR3 can be traced to other DNA sequences in this sample. V usage is TRBV2 and J usage is TRBJ2-7; 11 bases fit TRBD1. V lost 7 bases to trimming and J lost 5 bases; unmatched junction nucleotides: 13. CDR3 size: 16 residues. CDR1 is SNHLY and CDR2 is FYNNEI in the germline V gene. Here the CDR3 reads CASNQHAGQGGDEQYF. The CDR3 bases are TGTGCCAGCAACCAACACGCGGGACAGGGGGGCGACGAGCAGTACTTC.

The genes are TRBV9 and TRBJ2-1; TRBD2 matches 9 bases. The V gene's germline CDR1 is SGDLS and CDR2 YYNGEE. The CDR3 contains 17 residues. The trim removed 0 bases at V and 3 bases at J, leaving 7 bases unmatched. The CDR3 loop is CASSVETSSGVYNEQFF. In DNA form, the CDR3 reads TGTGCCAGCAGCGTAGAAACATCTAGCGGGGTCTACAATGAGCAGTTCTTC. Complete variable domain (other parts from reference TRBV9 and TRBJ2-1): DSGVTQTPKHLITATGQRVTLRCSPRSGDLSVYWYQQSLDQGLQFLIQYYNGEERAKGNILERFSAQQFPDLHSELNLSSLELGDSALYFCASSVETSSGVYNEQFFGPGTRLTVL.

The rearrangement uses TRBV2 and TRBJ2-2; 7 bases agree with TRBD2. The junction had 9 bases not matched to a gene; V was cut back by 2 bases and J by 6 bases. The germline V gene encodes CDR1 SNHLY and CDR2 FYNNEI. CDR3 length equals 16 residues. This chain's CDR3 is CASSELAGRGAGELFF. The CDR3 DNA is TGTGCCAGCAGTGAACTGGCAGGGAGGGGAGCCGGGGAGCTGTTTTTT. The full variable domain, its missing parts supplied by reference TRBV2 and TRBJ2-2, is EPEVTQTPSHQVTQMGQEVILRCVPISNHLYFYWYRQILGQKVEFLVSFYNNEISEKSEIFDDQFSVERPDGSNFTLKIRSTKLEDSAMYFCASSELAGRGAGELFFGEGSRLTVL.

V gene TRBV5-1 combines with J gene TRBJ1-4; D not certain. V was trimmed by 0 bases and J by 0 bases, leaving 9 bases between them. This CDR3 is built from 16 residues. Per germline, CDR1 SGHRS and CDR2 YFSETQ. CDR3 amino acids: CASSLGSTATNEKLFF. The DNA for the CDR3 is TGCGCCAGCAGCTTGGGGTCGACTGCAACTAATGAAAAACTGTTTTTT. Using reference TRBV5-1 and TRBJ1-4 for the parts outside the CDR3, the full variable domain is KAGVTQTPRYLIKTRGQQVTLSCSPISGHRSVSWYQQTPGQGLQFLFEYFSETQRNKGNFPGRFSGRQFSNSRSEMNVSTLELGDSALYLCASSLGSTATNEKLFFGSGTQLSVL.